This T cell receptor beta chain was sequenced during a study of shared T cell receptors in the human thymus. Some clones are missing from TCRdb's copy, which holds only in-frame ones; the method was immunoSEQ multiplex PCR. The sample holds some 760,000 clones, approximately 83% seen once. This CDR3 region has 15 residues. CDR1 and CDR2 from the germline V gene are SNHLY and FYNNEI. The germline V and J ends were trimmed by 2 bases and 1 base, with 8 bases remaining between them. These records were also assigned to another study, of human thymus T cells. Per that study: Thymic resections from corrective heart surgery supplied the tissue.

The sample taken for sequencing was thymocytes. The chain recombines TRBV2 with TRBJ2-2; D unresolved. This clonotype was obtained from a girl under three years old with a congenital heart defect. CDR3 DNA: TGTGCCAGCAGTGAAATACTGATGAACACCGGGGAGCTGTTTTTT. It codes for CASSEILMNTGELFF.